The 19 T cell receptor beta chains below were found in one sample sequenced in a study of blood T cells in healthy people across ages. Through a sample-barcoded 5' primer and a J-beta primer mix, a second PCR was run for roughly 7 to 11 cycles. TCRdb processed the 5' RACE reads anew with MiXCR; each CDR3 protein has one entry. The sample yields some 900,000 distinct CDR3 sequences, 48% seen once. The sample consisted of blood. The source is a man aged 30 to 39 in good health.

The rearrangement joins TRBV28 to TRBJ2-1, with 12 bases aligning to TRBD1. The germline V gene encodes CDR1 MDHEN and CDR2 SYDVKM. The CDR3 runs 16 residues. V trimming: 6 bases; J trimming: 8 bases; junction bases outside the gene matches: 11. For the CDR3, the DNA is TGTGCCAGCAGCTCCATGGGGACAGGGGGCAGGGATGAGCAGTTCTTC. This gives the protein CASSSMGTGGRDEQFF.

This clonotype was seen more than once but under ten times. The chain employs TRBV18 and TRBJ2-5; 9 nucleotides agree with TRBD1. The closer fit of TRBJ2-7 to the DNA end suggests the J call may be wrong. Germline CDR1 and CDR2: KGHSH and LQKENI. The CDR3 length is 15 residues. CDR3 in DNA: TGTGCCAGCTCAGCCGCGGGGACAGGGTCTCTCGAGCAGTACTTC. Its protein product is CASSAAGTGSLEQYF.

This clonotype has just a few counts. This chain uses TRBV10-2 with TRBJ2-3, with D possibly TRBD2 on 6 matching bases. The V gene's germline CDR1 is WSHSY and CDR2 SAAADI. The V end was cut by 4 bases, the J end by 3 bases, with 11 bases between. The CDR3 extends over 14 amino acids. Written as DNA, the CDR3 is TGCGCCAGCAGTGTGGGACGGGGGACAGATACGCAGTATTTT. Translated: CASSVGRGTDTQYF.

A few counts support this clonotype. This sequence joins TRBV7-8 and TRBJ1-2, with TRBD1 matching 9 bases. The CDR3 covers 14 residues. The V segment lost 6 bases and the J segment 8 bases; nucleotides outside the gene matches: 10. The germline V gene encodes CDR1 SGHVS and CDR2 FQNEAQ. CDR3 loop: CASRKAGTGLGYTF. The CDR3 DNA sequence: TGTGCCAGCAGGAAGGCCGGGACAGGGCTCGGCTACACCTTC.

J is TRBJ2-7 and V is TRBV20-1; 7 nucleotides line up with TRBD1. This CDR3 spans 13 amino acids. Germline values: CDR1 DFQATT, CDR2 SNEGSKA (reference sequence). DNA of the CDR3: TGCAGCAACCGTGGACGACAGGGCCACGAGCAGTACTTC. Encoded protein: CSNRGRQGHEQYF.

J is TRBJ2-5 and V is TRBV7-6; D possibly matches TRBD1 or TRBD2 (6 bases each). Per germline, CDR1 SGHVS and CDR2 FNYEAQ. Trimming took off 5 bases at V and 0 bases at J, with 13 bases between the two ends. CDR3 length: 15 amino acids. CDR3 sequence reads: CASSLMRGDQETQYF. The DNA for the CDR3 is TGTGCCAGCAGCCTTATGAGGGGGGACCAAGAGACCCAGTACTTC.

V and J are TRBV4-1 and TRBJ1-5; 9 nucleotides agree with TRBD1. The CDR3 totals 17 residues. The germline V gene has CDR1 MGHRA and CDR2 YSYEKL. V shed 3 bases, J shed 4 bases, and the junction held 10 bases outside the gene matches. CDR3 in amino acids: CASSQKIVDRGNQPQHF. CDR3 nucleotides: TGCGCCAGCAGCCAGAAGATCGTTGACAGGGGGAATCAGCCCCAGCATTTT.

This clonotype was observed many times. The rearrangement joins TRBV28 to TRBJ1-4; 8 bases are shared with TRBD1. Germline V gene lookup returns CDR1 MDHEN and CDR2 SYDVKM. V lost 8 bases to trimming and J lost 6 bases; unmatched junction nucleotides: 5. This CDR3 contains 13 residues. The CDR3 bases are TGTGCCAGCCGTGGACAGGGTTATGAAAAACTGTTTTTT. It encodes CASRGQGYEKLFF.

This clonotype showed up just a few times. The chain combines TRBV4-2 with TRBJ2-7; D tentatively reads TRBD1 or TRBD2 (7 bases each). The V end lost 0 bases, the J end lost 1 base, and 16 bases lay between the germline ends. The length of the CDR3 is 17 residues. Looked up from germline, CDR1 is LGHNA and CDR2 is YNFKEQ. The CDR3 protein is CASSQELGQGGSYEQYF. The CDR3 nucleotides read TGTGCCAGCAGCCAAGAGCTGGGCCAGGGGGGGTCCTACGAGCAGTACTTC.

About this clonotype itself: A clone one base away is much larger, so this may be a read error. V usage is TRBV7-2 and J usage is TRBJ1-6; 7 bases match TRBD1. Looked up from germline, CDR1 is SGHTA and CDR2 is FQGNSA. The CDR3 covers 14 residues. The CDR3 region is CAGSLRTGPSPLHF. For the CDR3, the DNA is TGTGCCGGCAGCTTAAGGACAGGTCCTTCACCCCTCCACTTT.

This clonotype was observed a few times. The chain has TRBV6-5 and TRBJ2-7; D is possibly TRBD1 (5 bases). Germline V gives CDR1 MNHEY, CDR2 SVGAGI. V was shortened by 0 bases and J by 3 bases, with 18 bases between the two germline ends. The CDR3 sequence is 17 residues long. The CDR3 sequence is CASSYSKADTGYYEQYF. The CDR3 nucleotides read TGTGCCAGCAGTTACTCGAAGGCGGACACTGGATACTACGAGCAGTACTTC.

This clonotype was counted between two and nine times. One end of the junction varies from germline; a read error may be responsible. The V gene is TRBV7-7, the J gene TRBJ2-3; TRBD1 agrees at 9 bases. CDR1 SSHAT and CDR2 FNYEAQ come from the germline V gene (reference sequence). The CDR3 totals 15 residues. The CDR3 sequence is CASSYRGRGTDTQYF. In DNA form, the CDR3 reads TGTGCTAGCAGCTACAGGGGGCGCGGTACAGATACGCAGTATTTT.

The chain joins TRBV14 to TRBJ2-7; tentative D call: TRBD1 (5 bases). This CDR3 comprises 14 residues. Germline loops: CDR1 SGHDN, CDR2 FVKESK. V was shortened by 5 bases and J by 0 bases, with 11 bases between the two germline ends. In nucleotides, the CDR3 is TGTGCCAGCAGCGGGCCCACAGGCTCCTACGAGCAGTACTTC. It encodes CASSGPTGSYEQYF.

A few counts support this clonotype. The V and J genes are TRBV5-5 and TRBJ1-6; 9 positions agree with TRBD1. The CDR3 runs 15 residues. V lost 4 bases to trimming and J lost 10 bases; unmatched junction nucleotides: 9. Germline V gene sequence: CDR1 SGHKS, CDR2 YYEKEE (reference sequence). CDR3 sequence: CASSLPGTGKSPLHF. Here the CDR3 DNA reads TGTGCCAGCAGCCTACCCGGGACAGGGAAATCACCCCTCCACTTT.

J is TRBJ2-3 and V is TRBV27, with TRBD1 matching over 9 bases. There are 15 residues in the CDR3. Per germline, CDR1 MNHEY and CDR2 SMNVEV (reference sequence). Trimming removed 8 bases from V and 8 bases from J; junction bases left unmatched: 14. DNA for the CDR3: TGTGCCAGCTCAGGGACAGGGAATGTCCGGGGTACGCAGTATTTT. It encodes CASSGTGNVRGTQYF.

The chain links TRBV20-1 to TRBJ1-5; D ambiguous. Germline V lookup: CDR1 DFQATT, CDR2 SNEGSKA (reference sequence). Trimming left V 1 base short and J 0 bases short, with 10 bases between. The CDR3 runs 15 residues. The CDR3 here is CSARVMGHSNQPQHF. CDR3 DNA: TGCAGTGCTAGAGTGATGGGCCATAGCAATCAGCCCCAGCATTTT.

This clonotype was seen only a few times. The rearrangement joins TRBV29-1 to TRBJ2-7; D perhaps matches TRBD2 (6 bases). V was pared by 4 bases and J by 2 bases, with 9 bases between. Germline CDR1 reads SQVTM; CDR2 reads ANQGSEA. The CDR3 consists of 12 residues. The CDR3: CSVGGVAYEQYF. In DNA, the CDR3 is TGCAGCGTTGGGGGGGTCGCCTACGAGCAGTACTTC.

The chain has TRBV4-1 and TRBJ2-7, with a tentative D call TRBD1 (6 bases). Matching the DNA end better, TRBJ2-5 makes the J call doubtful. The V gene's germline CDR1 is MGHRA and CDR2 YSYEKL. The CDR3 has 15 residues. The CDR3 spells CASSQERGSEETQYF. The CDR3 coding sequence is TGCGCCAGCAGCCAAGAGAGGGGGAGTGAAGAGACCCAGTACTTC.

The sample holds one count of this clonotype. The rearrangement uses TRBV7-8 and TRBJ1-5; D is unclear. V shed 1 base and J shed 0 bases, with 7 bases lying between them. Germline V gives CDR1 SGHVS, CDR2 FQNEAQ. The CDR3 has 15 residues. CDR3 sequence: CASSLVLNSNQPQHF. The CDR3 nucleotides read TGTGCCAGCAGCTTAGTGCTTAATAGCAATCAGCCCCAGCATTTT.